These 26 T cell receptor beta chains were all obtained from the same sample, sequenced in a study of cytomegalovirus exposure and HLA in healthy donors. The study ran its PCR with 60 Vbeta and 13 Jbeta primers. Measured with immunoSEQ multiplex PCR; TCRdb has only the in-frame clones, and not every one. The sample includes around 90,000 clones, roughly nine tenths of them seen just once. Source material: PBMCs. The receptors shown here come from a young man in good health and CMV-seropositive.

V is TRBV19 and J is TRBJ2-1; 7 bases are shared with TRBD2. With 4 bases clipped from V and 2 bases from J, the junction kept 8 bases outside the gene matches. Germline V lookup: CDR1 LNHDA, CDR2 SQIVND (reference sequence). There are 16 residues in the CDR3. The CDR3 bases are TGTGCCAGTAGTAAGGTGGTGGGAGGGCCCTACAATGAGCAGTTCTTC. Translated: CASSKVVGGPYNEQFF.

This chain uses TRBV5-1 with TRBJ1-2, with 11 bases fitting TRBD1. This CDR3 is 14 amino acids long. J was trimmed by 4 bases and V by 3 bases; bases with no gene match: 2. The germline V gene has CDR1 SGHRS and CDR2 YFSETQ. The DNA of the CDR3 is TGCGCCAGCAGCTGGACAGGGGGCAGCTATGGCTACACCTTC. Translating gives CASSWTGGSYGYTF.

This rearrangement joins TRBV10-3 to TRBJ1-2; 9 bases line up with TRBD1. Trimming took 4 bases from V and 2 from J; bases not matched to a gene: 2. Germline CDR1 is ENHRY and CDR2 is SYGVKD. The CDR3 contains 14 residues. The CDR3 reads CAISAGTGNYGYTF. In DNA form, the CDR3 reads TGTGCCATCAGTGCGGGGACAGGGAACTATGGCTACACCTTC.

The rearrangement links TRBV27 to TRBJ1-1, with TRBD1 identical over 11 bases. The germline gives CDR1 MNHEY, CDR2 SMNVEV (reference sequence). This CDR3 has 13 residues. The V and J ends lost 6 bases and 5 bases, in that order; junction bases with no gene match: 2. CDR3 sequence reads: CASRGTGGTEAFF. The CDR3 DNA is TGTGCCAGCAGGGGGACAGGGGGTACTGAAGCTTTCTTT.

V is TRBV11-3 and J is TRBJ2-7; TRBD2 agrees at 11 bases. This CDR3 is built from 13 residues. With 3 bases clipped from V and 5 bases from J, the junction kept 0 bases outside the gene matches. The germline V gene has CDR1 SGHNT and CDR2 YENEEA. CDR3 in amino acids: CASSLTSGNEQYF. For the CDR3, the DNA is TGTGCCAGCAGCTTGACTAGCGGGAACGAGCAGTACTTC.

This rearrangement joins TRBV6-1 to TRBJ2-7; D perhaps matches TRBD2 (6 bases). Trimming took off 3 bases at V and 4 bases at J, with 22 bases between the two ends. The CDR3 is 17 residues long. Germline assignment: CDR1 MNHNS and CDR2 SASEGT. The CDR3 loop is CASSEHSYGTGFYEQYF. Written as DNA, the CDR3 is TGTGCCAGCAGTGAGCACTCTTACGGGACTGGGTTTTACGAGCAGTACTTC.

The genes are TRBV2 and TRBJ2-3; D is ambiguous. Germline V gene data show CDR1 as SNHLY and CDR2 as FYNNEI. The CDR3 sequence is 14 residues long. Trimming took 4 bases from V and 2 from J, leaving 10 bases between them. The CDR3 here is CASSGTANTDTQYF. DNA of the CDR3: TGTGCCAGCAGTGGAACAGCCAACACAGATACGCAGTATTTT.

The J gene is TRBJ2-2, the V gene TRBV27, with TRBD1 matching 9 bases. The V gene's germline CDR1 is MNHEY and CDR2 SMNVEV (reference sequence). CDR3 size: 15 residues. V shed 4 bases and J 6 bases; nucleotides not matched to a gene: 6. CDR3 in DNA: TGTGCCAGCAGTTCGGACAGGGGAAACGCCGGGGAGCTGTTTTTT. Protein sequence: CASSSDRGNAGELFF.

This clone was recorded a few times. The chain is built from TRBV6-5 and TRBJ1-5; 7 bases line up with TRBD1. This CDR3 contains 15 residues. V lost 6 bases, J lost 0 bases, and 5 bases stayed unmatched. From germline, CDR1 is MNHEY and CDR2 SVGAGI. The CDR3 DNA sequence: TGTGCCAGCAGACCTGACAGGGTTAGCAATCAGCCCCAGCATTTT. Translated, it gives CASRPDRVSNQPQHF.

The rearrangement links TRBV27 to TRBJ2-7; TRBD1 agrees at 7 bases. CDR1 is MNHEY, CDR2 SMNVEV, per germline (reference sequence). The CDR3 spans 15 residues. V lost 2 bases to trimming and J lost 2 bases; unmatched junction nucleotides: 6. The CDR3: CASSLQGQFAYEQYF. The CDR3 DNA reads TGTGCCAGCAGTTTACAGGGACAGTTTGCCTACGAGCAGTACTTC.

The chain combines TRBV27 with TRBJ1-2; possibly TRBD1 for D (6 bases). V lost 2 bases to trimming and J lost 4 bases, with 11 bases between them. Germline V lookup: CDR1 MNHEY, CDR2 SMNVEV (reference sequence). This CDR3 is 14 amino acids long. CDR3 DNA sequence: TGTGCCAGCAGTTTAGGGGGCCAAACCTATGGCTACACCTTC. It specifies CASSLGGQTYGYTF.

The chain uses TRBV5-1 and TRBJ1-1, with TRBD1 as a possible D gene (6 bases). V shed 4 bases and J shed 0 bases, with 13 bases lying between them. This CDR3 contains 15 residues. CDR1 is SGHRS, CDR2 YFSETQ, per germline. This CDR3 is CASSPEGGLNTEAFF. CDR3 in DNA: TGCGCCAGCAGCCCGGAGGGGGGGCTGAACACTGAAGCTTTCTTT.

This chain uses TRBV28 with TRBJ1-2; D uncertain. The CDR3 is made up of 15 amino acids. CDR1 and CDR2 (germline): MDHEN, SYDVKM. Trimming shortened V by 5 bases and J by 4 bases, and 17 bases separated the two germline ends. The CDR3 coding sequence is TGTGCCAGCAGTAGAGGGAGGGTTTTTGGCTATGGCTACACCTTC. Translating it yields CASSRGRVFGYGYTF.

This rearrangement joins TRBV30 to TRBJ2-5; D is ambiguous. The CDR3 length is 18 residues. Per germline, CDR1 GTSNPN and CDR2 SVGIG (reference sequence). Trimming pared 4 bases from V and 1 base from J, leaving 25 bases between. The CDR3 loop reads CAWMERKSYLNRQETQYF. As DNA, the CDR3 is TGTGCCTGGATGGAGCGTAAATCATACCTAAACCGCCAAGAGACCCAGTACTTC.

The chain combines TRBV30 with TRBJ1-2; TRBD1 matches at 7 bases. This CDR3 comprises 11 residues. Trimming took 8 bases from V and 4 from J; bases not matched to a gene: 4. Germline loops: CDR1 GTSNPN, CDR2 SVGIG (reference sequence). The CDR3 DNA follows: TGTGCCGTGGACAGGCTCTATGGCTACACCTTC. It codes for CAVDRLYGYTF. The whole variable domain, filled in from reference TRBV30 and TRBJ1-2, reads SQTIHQWPATLVQPVGSPLSLECTVEGTSNPNLYWYRQAAGRGLQLLFYSVGIGQISSEVPQNLSASRPQDRQFILSSKKLLLSDSGFYLCAVDRLYGYTFGSGTRLTVV.

J is TRBJ2-2 and V is TRBV5-4; D unclear. This CDR3 comprises 15 residues. Deletions cut 1 base from V and 6 bases from J, with 13 bases between. The germline V gene encodes CDR1 SGHNT and CDR2 YYREEE (reference sequence). The CDR3 DNA follows: TGTGCCAGCAGCTTGTCTAGGCAGCGAGCCGGGGAGCTGTTTTTT. It encodes CASSLSRQRAGELFF.

The chain links TRBV19 to TRBJ1-4; tentative D call: TRBD1 (6 bases). The CDR3 totals 14 residues. Trimming shortened V by 1 base and J by 3 bases, and 6 bases separated the two germline ends. CDR1 LNHDA and CDR2 SQIVND come from the germline V gene (reference sequence). CDR3 sequence reads: CASSIAGANEKLFF. The CDR3 DNA sequence: TGTGCCAGTAGTATAGCAGGGGCTAATGAAAAACTGTTTTTT. The full variable domain, its missing parts supplied by reference TRBV19 and TRBJ1-4, is DGGITQSPKYLFRKEGQNVTLSCEQNLNHDAMYWYRQDPGQGLRLIYYSQIVNDFQKGDIAEGYSVSREKKESFPLTVTSAQKNPTAFYLCASSIAGANEKLFFGSGTQLSVL.

The chain has TRBV7-9 and TRBJ2-5; 9 nucleotides agree with TRBD1. The CDR3 consists of 15 residues. With 5 bases clipped from V and 4 bases from J, the junction kept 8 bases outside the gene matches. The germline CDR1 and CDR2 sequences are SEHNR and FQNEAQ (reference sequence). This CDR3 reads CASSPGQGMAETQYF. The DNA of the CDR3 is TGTGCCAGCAGCCCGGGACAGGGCATGGCAGAGACCCAGTACTTC. The variable domain in full, completed from reference TRBV7-9 and TRBJ2-5, reads DTGVSQNPRHKITKRGQNVTFRCDPISEHNRLYWYRQTLGQGPEFLTYFQNEAQLEKSRLLSDRFSAERPKGSFSTLEIQRTEQGDSAMYLCASSPGQGMAETQYFGPGTRLLVL.

In this sample, this clone turned up once. The CDR3 coding sequence is TGTGCCAGCAGCTTAGGGCAGGTTGGTTCCTACGAGCAGTACTTC. Encoded protein: CASSLGQVGSYEQYF. V usage is TRBV11-2 and J usage is TRBJ2-7; D gene unclear. V was trimmed by 1 base and J by 1 base, leaving 11 bases between them. Germline values: CDR1 SGHAT, CDR2 FQNNGV. The CDR3 sequence is 15 residues long.

The rearrangement uses TRBV4-1 and TRBJ2-7, with TRBD2 matching 11 bases. The CDR3 is 16 amino acids. The germline V gene has CDR1 MGHRA and CDR2 YSYEKL. Trimming at V came to 6 bases and at J to 4 bases, leaving 11 bases not matched to a gene. CDR3 bases: TGCGCCAGCAGTCCGGGACTAGCGGAAAACCAGTACGAGCAGTACTTC. It codes for CASSPGLAENQYEQYF.

J is TRBJ2-2 and V is TRBV18, with 9 nucleotides matching TRBD2. Losses at the gene ends were 3 bases for V and 5 bases for J; bases not matched to a gene: 4. The CDR3 sequence is 15 residues long. Per germline, CDR1 KGHSH and CDR2 LQKENI. CDR3 in DNA: TGTGCCAGCTCACCGAATAGCGGGAGTACCGGGGAGCTGTTTTTT. This gives the protein CASSPNSGSTGELFF.

This chain connects TRBV5-1 to TRBJ2-1; weak D call: TRBD2 (7 bases). The V end was cut by 3 bases, the J end by 5 bases, with 18 bases between. CDR3 length: 16 residues. Germline V gene lookup returns CDR1 SGHRS and CDR2 YFSETQ. The CDR3 protein is CASSSGGGDAHNEQFF. The CDR3 DNA reads TGCGCCAGCAGCTCGGGGGGCGGGGACGCCCACAATGAGCAGTTCTTC.

This chain uses TRBV12-5 with TRBJ2-5; 16 bases are shared with TRBD2. The V segment lost 2 bases and the J segment 5 bases; nucleotides outside the gene matches: 5. In germline, CDR1 is LGHNT, CDR2 FRNRAP. CDR3 length: 17 amino acids. CDR3 protein: CASGLTGTSGRAETQYF. CDR3 DNA: TGTGCTAGTGGTTTGACCGGGACTAGCGGGAGGGCGGAGACCCAGTACTTC.

This clone appeared once. V usage is TRBV7-9 and J usage is TRBJ1-5; 10 nucleotides match TRBD1. Losses at the gene ends were 4 bases for V and 2 bases for J; bases not matched to a gene: 2. Germline V gives CDR1 SEHNR, CDR2 FQNEAQ (reference sequence). This CDR3 spans 15 amino acids. In nucleotides, the CDR3 is TGTGCCAGCAGCTCGACAGGGGGCGGCAATCAGCCCCAGCATTTT. This sequence encodes CASSSTGGGNQPQHF.

The gene calls are TRBV27 and TRBJ2-2; 11 bases align to TRBD2. J was trimmed by 6 bases and V by 6 bases; bases with no gene match: 9. Germline CDR1 and CDR2: MNHEY and SMNVEV (reference sequence). The CDR3 covers 16 residues. The CDR3 is CASRTPGLAASGELFF. CDR3 sequence (DNA): TGTGCCAGCAGGACTCCGGGACTAGCGGCGTCCGGGGAGCTGTTTTTT.

The V call is TRBV13, the J call TRBJ2-7; the D is unclear. Germline values: CDR1 PRHDT, CDR2 FYEKMQ (reference sequence). This CDR3 spans 14 amino acids. V was cut by 1 base and J by 3 bases, with 10 bases left in between. CDR3 sequence (DNA): TGTGCCAGCAGCTTAGTGGGTAGCTTCTACGAGCAGTACTTC. Protein: CASSLVGSFYEQYF.